This T cell receptor (beta chain) was obtained from a study of Ad26.COV2.S vaccination and SARS-CoV-2 variants. Study as a whole: Donor allocation was to the COV1001 Ad26.COV2.S trial arm. Intramuscular Ad26.COV2.S doses were given once or twice, 56 days apart.

Some clones are missing from TCRdb's copy, which holds only in-frame ones; the method was immunoSEQ multiplex PCR. The repertoire consists of 380,000 or so clones, with around 89% occurring once and the leading ten covering 6.4%. Treatment described: roughly 18 received Ad26.COV2.S at low or high dose, single or two shots; roughly five received placebo; per-sample allocation not given. Repertoires come from day 63 after the first vaccine or placebo injection. General study findings and limits: Vaccine recipients showed a spike-specific TCR breadth that was higher than in placebo recipients.

About this clone itself: The antigen is unknown.

Germline CDR1 reads MNHEY; CDR2 reads SVGAGI. CDR3 size: 15 residues. The J segment lost 7 bases and the V segment lost 2 bases, leaving 6 bases of the junction unmatched. Source: peripheral blood, taken in a trial of Ad26.COV2.S vaccine versus placebo. The chain employs TRBV6-5 and TRBJ2-1; 9 bases are shared with TRBD1. This receptor was obtained from a person aged 18-65 years who received the Ad26.COV2.S COVID-19 vaccine or a placebo. The CDR3 nucleotides read TGTGCCAGCAGTTACCAATGGGACAGGGATAATGAGCAGTTCTTC. It encodes CASSYQWDRDNEQFF.